This T cell receptor beta chain is drawn from a study of response to subunit inactivated influenza vaccine. Findings of the study overall: The authors proposed limited new T cell recruitment per seasonal influenza vaccination.

TCRdb fed the RT-PCR reads into MiXCR, producing one record per CDR3 protein. This sample has approximately 570,000 distinct CDR3 sequences, with 7.5% to 8.5% found just once. This clonotype was observed many times. Its antigen remains unknown. The receptor was derived from a man aged 50 to 69 who received an inactivated influenza vaccine. The starting material was PBMCs from blood, obtained about 24 months after vaccination.

In DNA form, the CDR3 reads TGTGCCAGCAGTCCCCCGGGACTTGGTGGGACCCAGTACTTC. Its translation: CASSPPGLGGTQYF. This chain uses TRBV12-3 or TRBV12-4 with TRBJ2-5, with a weak D call TRBD2 (6 bases). The CDR3 sequence is 14 residues long. The V gene lost 5 bases and the J gene lost 7 bases, with 17 bases spanning the gap.